A single TCR beta chain is shown here with its context. TCRdb reprocessed the 5' RACE reads via MiXCR and lists one record per CDR3 protein. The sample lists some 500,000 distinct CDR3 sequences, 14% occurring once. These data originate in a study of identical twins. The V end lost 6 bases, the J end lost 0 bases, and 15 bases lay between the germline ends. Germline V gives CDR1 SGHTA, CDR2 FQGNSA. The length of the CDR3 is 16 residues. These same records also appear under a second study, on yellow fever vaccine responses in identical twins.

Sequenced material: CD4+ T cells sorted from blood. V gene TRBV7-2 combines with J gene TRBJ2-1, with a weak D call TRBD1 (6 bases). The clonotype comes from a woman aged 18-29 years in good health. Here the CDR3 DNA reads TGTGCCAGCAGTAGGACAGTGTCTGACTCCTACAATGAGCAGTTCTTC. Its protein is CASSRTVSDSYNEQFF.